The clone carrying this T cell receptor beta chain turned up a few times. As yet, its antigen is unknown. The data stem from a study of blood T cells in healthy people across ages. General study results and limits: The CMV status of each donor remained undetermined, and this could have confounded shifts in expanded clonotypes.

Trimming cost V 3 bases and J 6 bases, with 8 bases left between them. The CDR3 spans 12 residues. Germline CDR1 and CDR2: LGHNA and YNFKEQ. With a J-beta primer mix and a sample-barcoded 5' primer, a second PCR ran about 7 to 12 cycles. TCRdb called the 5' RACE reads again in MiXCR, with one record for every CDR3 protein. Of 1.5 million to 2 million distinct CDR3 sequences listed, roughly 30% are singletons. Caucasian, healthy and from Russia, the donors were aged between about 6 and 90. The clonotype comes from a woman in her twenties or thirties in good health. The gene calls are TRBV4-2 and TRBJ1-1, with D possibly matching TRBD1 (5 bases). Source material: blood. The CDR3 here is CASSQATAEAFF. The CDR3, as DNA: TGTGCCAGCAGCCAGGCGACAGCTGAAGCTTTCTTT.